The T cell receptor beta chain described here comes from a study of blood T cell repertoires in COVID-19. Study details: PBMCs, B-cell-depleted T cells, or T cells provided the cDNA or gDNA that made up the material.

The V and J ends lost 6 bases and 9 bases respectively, with 17 bases between them. CDR1 is SGHNT, CDR2 YYREEE, per germline (reference sequence). CDR3 length: 13 residues. The study recruited people aged roughly 18 to 89 years across about 25 US areas. Assignment of participants to cohorts was predicated upon participant-reported clinical history. Original processing methods: Amplification with reference gene primers provided the estimates of nucleated cell counts. Clones were sequenced by immunoSEQ multiplex PCR, and TCRdb holds only the in-frame ones, with some missing. V and J calls and clone size are copied from that table; D and trimming were computed from the DNA. The data hold approximately 250,000 clones, with almost 85% observed a single time.

The chain combines TRBV5-4 with TRBJ2-3; tentative D call: TRBD2 (6 bases). The source of this sequence is a woman aged 45-60 years with acute COVID-19. Sequenced sample: PBMCs or T cells enriched from blood (not recorded which). The CDR3, as DNA: TGTGCCAGCATCGCCCAGGGACTCGGGACGCAGTATTTT. As protein: CASIAQGLGTQYF.